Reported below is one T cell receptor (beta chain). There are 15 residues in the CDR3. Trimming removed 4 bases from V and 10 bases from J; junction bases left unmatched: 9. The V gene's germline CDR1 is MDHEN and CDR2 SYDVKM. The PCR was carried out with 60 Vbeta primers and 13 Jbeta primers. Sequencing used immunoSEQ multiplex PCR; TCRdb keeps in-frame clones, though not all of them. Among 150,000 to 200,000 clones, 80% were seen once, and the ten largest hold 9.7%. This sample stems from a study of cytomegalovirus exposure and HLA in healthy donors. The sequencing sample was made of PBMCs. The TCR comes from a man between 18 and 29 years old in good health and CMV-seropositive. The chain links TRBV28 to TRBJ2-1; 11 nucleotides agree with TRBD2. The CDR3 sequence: CASSSTRTSGWEQFF. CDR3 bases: TGTGCCAGCAGTTCCACCCGGACTAGCGGGTGGGAGCAGTTCTTC.